These T cell receptor beta chains were read from a single sample in a study of blood T cell repertoires in COVID-19. Only in-frame clones appear in the TCRdb table, and some are missing; sequencing was by immunoSEQ multiplex PCR. The data hold 150,000 to 200,000 clones, with around 74% observed a single time. Sequenced: peripheral blood. These TCRs come from a man between 70 and 80 years old with acute or convalescent COVID-19. The CDR3 runs from the conserved cysteine through the conserved F or W. Each record gives: V gene, clone size, J gene, D gene, CDR3 DNA, CDR3 protein. D genes are given only for firm matches. Expanded clones are given a class, and other clones once, few, many or no size at all.

V: TRBV10-3
size: NA
J: TRBJ1-1
D: NA
DNA: TGTGCCATCAGTGATCCGACACGGAACACTGAAGCTTTCTTT
CDR3: CAISDPTRNTEAFF

V: TRBV2
size: NA
J: TRBJ1-5
D: TRBD1
DNA: TGTGCCAGCAGCTCCGGGACAGGCACGGGCAATCAGCCCCAGCATTTT
CDR3: CASSSGTGTGNQPQHF

V: TRBV28
size: NA
J: TRBJ2-6
D: TRBD1
DNA: TGTGCCAGCACTATGGACAGGGGGCTTACTGGGGCCAACGTCCTGACTTTC
CDR3: CASTMDRGLTGANVLTF

V: TRBV11-2
size: NA
J: TRBJ2-7
D: NA
DNA: TGTGCCAGCAGCTTAGAGGTTTCCCGCAGGGAAATCTCCTACGAGCAGTACTTC
CDR3: CASSLEVSRREISYEQYF

V: TRBV27
size: many
J: TRBJ1-3
D: TRBD1
DNA: TGTGCCAGCAGTCCGTCACCGGGACAGGGCTTGTCCGGAAACACCATATATTTT
CDR3: CASSPSPGQGLSGNTIYF

V: TRBV18
size: NA
J: TRBJ1-2
D: NA
DNA: TGTGCCAGCTCACCTGATACAGGGCCTAACTATGGCTACACCTTC
CDR3: CASSPDTGPNYGYTF

V: TRBV2
size: NA
J: TRBJ2-1
D: NA
DNA: TGTGCCAGCGGAGGGGCGTTAGGCTACAATGAGCAGTTCTTC
CDR3: CASGGALGYNEQFF

V: TRBV7-2
size: NA
J: TRBJ1-4
D: TRBD1
DNA: TGTGCCAGCAGCTTAGTTAACAGGGGGGCCGAAAAACTGTTTTTT
CDR3: CASSLVNRGAEKLFF

V: TRBV5-1
size: NA
J: TRBJ2-7
D: TRBD1
DNA: TGCGCCCGATACCCCTTCAGGGGGTTGTCCTACGAGCAGTACTTC
CDR3: CARYPFRGLSYEQYF

V: TRBV19
size: NA
J: TRBJ2-2
D: NA
DNA: TGTGCCAGTAGTATTGGAGGGTTCACCGGGGAGCTGTTTTTT
CDR3: CASSIGGFTGELFF

V: TRBV18
size: NA
J: TRBJ2-1
D: NA
DNA: TGTGCCAGCTCACCGACTAGAGGGAATGAGCAGTTCTTC
CDR3: CASSPTRGNEQFF

V: TRBV7-2
size: NA
J: TRBJ1-2
D: NA
DNA: TGTGCCAGCAGCTTAGGGACTAGCTACACCTTC
CDR3: CASSLGTSYTF

V: TRBV12-3/TRBV12-4
size: NA
J: TRBJ2-4
D: NA
DNA: TGTGCCAGCAGTTTAGTAGGAGGGGACATTCAGTACTTC
CDR3: CASSLVGGDIQYF

V: TRBV6-2/TRBV6-3
size: NA
J: TRBJ1-1
D: NA
DNA: TGTGCCAGCAGTTACTATGAGGGTCTGGCTGAAGCTTTCTTT
CDR3: CASSYYEGLAEAFF

V: TRBV5-8
size: NA
J: TRBJ2-7
D: NA
DNA: TGTGCCAGCAGCTTCAACTACGAGCAGTACTTC
CDR3: CASSFNYEQYF

V: TRBV20-1
size: NA
J: TRBJ2-7
D: TRBD2
DNA: TGCAGTGCTAGTCCCGGACTAGCGGCCTACGAGCAGTACTTC
CDR3: CSASPGLAAYEQYF

V: TRBV28
size: NA
J: TRBJ2-3
D: TRBD2
DNA: TGTGCCAGCAGCACTAGCGGGAGTAGCACAGATACGCAGTATTTT
CDR3: CASSTSGSSTDTQYF

V: TRBV9
size: NA
J: TRBJ1-2
D: TRBD1
DNA: TGTGCCAGCAGCGTCTTCACAGGGGGCGCGATCTATGGCTACACCTTC
CDR3: CASSVFTGGAIYGYTF

V: TRBV5-4
size: NA
J: TRBJ2-2
D: NA
DNA: TGTGCCAGCAGCTTGGTTGGGACTCCCACCGGGGAGCTGTTTTTT
CDR3: CASSLVGTPTGELFF

V: TRBV7-2
size: NA
J: TRBJ2-1
D: NA
DNA: TGTGCCAGCAGCTTAGTGTATCGGAGAGAGCAGTTCTTC
CDR3: CASSLVYRREQFF

V: TRBV7-9
size: few
J: TRBJ2-7
D: TRBD1
DNA: TGTGCCAGCAGCTTAGGGACAGGGGGCTCCCTATCCTACGAGCAGTACTTC
CDR3: CASSLGTGGSLSYEQYF

V: TRBV2
size: NA
J: TRBJ1-1
D: TRBD1
DNA: TGTGCCAGCGATCAACAGGGGCAGAACACTGAAGCTTTCTTT
CDR3: CASDQQGQNTEAFF

V: TRBV5-1
size: NA
J: TRBJ1-1
D: NA
DNA: TGCGCCAGCAGCTTGGTACCATTAGCGGGGAACACTGAAGCTTTCTTT
CDR3: CASSLVPLAGNTEAFF

V: TRBV5-1
size: few
J: TRBJ2-2
D: NA
DNA: TGCGCCAGCAGCTTGTCAGGGGACCAGAACACCGGGGAGCTGTTTTTT
CDR3: CASSLSGDQNTGELFF

V: TRBV29-1
size: many
J: TRBJ1-2
D: TRBD1
DNA: TGCAGCGCAAGACAGGGCGGAGGCTACACCTTC
CDR3: CSARQGGGYTF

V: TRBV5-6
size: NA
J: TRBJ2-2
D: NA
DNA: TGTGCCAGCAGCCAGACACCGCGGGGAACCGGGGAGCTGTTTTTT
CDR3: CASSQTPRGTGELFF

V: TRBV4-3
size: NA
J: TRBJ1-6
D: NA
DNA: TGCGCCAGCAGCCAAGCTGACCCTCGGGGCTCCTATAATTCACCCCTCCACTTT
CDR3: CASSQADPRGSYNSPLHF

V: TRBV2
size: NA
J: TRBJ2-1
D: NA
DNA: TGTGCCAGCACGCCCGCCAGGGAGCAGTTCTTC
CDR3: CASTPAREQFF

V: TRBV5-1
size: once
J: TRBJ2-7
D: TRBD1
DNA: TGCGCCAGCAGCACGGACAGGGCCAACTACGAGCAGTACTTC
CDR3: CASSTDRANYEQYF

V: TRBV19
size: NA
J: TRBJ2-1
D: NA
DNA: TGTGCCAGTAAGCTAGCCGCGAGCTCCTACAATAAGCAGTTCTTC
CDR3: CASKLAASSYNKQFF

V: TRBV9
size: NA
J: TRBJ2-7
D: NA
DNA: TGTGCCAGCAGCGTAGCGCAGGGATCCTACGAGCAGTACTTC
CDR3: CASSVAQGSYEQYF

V: TRBV6-1
size: NA
J: TRBJ2-5
D: TRBD2
DNA: TGTGCCAGCAGTGGAACCCAACTAGCGGCTCGAGAGACCCAGTACTTC
CDR3: CASSGTQLAARETQYF

V: TRBV12-3/TRBV12-4
size: NA
J: TRBJ1-2
D: NA
DNA: TGTGCCAGCAGTGAGACAGGCTATGGCTACACCTTC
CDR3: CASSETGYGYTF